The sequence of this TCR beta chain was determined in a study of blood T cells in healthy people across ages. Whole-study findings and limits: Higher naive T cell percentage went strongly together with higher TCR beta diversity. Aged donors had fewer naive CD4+ cells and lower diversity than long-lived donors.

In the case of this clonotype: Its specificity is not known.

The donors, healthy Caucasians from Russia, were aged roughly 6 to 90. The CDR3 is 15 amino acids. Germline lookup yields CDR1 DFQATT and CDR2 SNEGSKA (reference sequence). A second PCR of roughly 7 to 11 cycles used a sample-barcoded 5' primer and a J-beta primer mix. The template-switch adaptor, which had 12 random nucleotides, put a tag on each cDNA molecule. MiXCR was run by TCRdb on the 5' RACE reads, yielding one entry per CDR3 protein. The table has approximately 1.5 million distinct CDR3 sequences, approximately 43% seen once; the top ten hold about 4%. The rearrangement joins TRBV20-1 to TRBJ1-2; unclear D gene. The sample taken for sequencing was blood. This TCR came from a young woman in good health. The DNA of the CDR3 is TGCAGCGTTCGCCCCACCGGGGTTGTTGACTATGGCTACACCTTC. Amino acid sequence: CSVRPTGVVDYGYTF.